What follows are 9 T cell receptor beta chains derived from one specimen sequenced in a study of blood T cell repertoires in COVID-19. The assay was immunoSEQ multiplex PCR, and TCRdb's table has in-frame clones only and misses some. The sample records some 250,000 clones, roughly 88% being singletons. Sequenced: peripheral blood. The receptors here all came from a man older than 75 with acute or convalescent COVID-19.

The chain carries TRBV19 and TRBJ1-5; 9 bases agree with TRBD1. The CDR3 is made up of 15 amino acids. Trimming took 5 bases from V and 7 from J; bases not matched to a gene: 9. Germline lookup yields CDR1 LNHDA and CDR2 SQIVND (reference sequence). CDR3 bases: TGTGCCAGTAGTGGGCGGGACAGGGAGGCCCAGCCCCAGCATTTT. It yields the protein CASSGRDREAQPQHF.

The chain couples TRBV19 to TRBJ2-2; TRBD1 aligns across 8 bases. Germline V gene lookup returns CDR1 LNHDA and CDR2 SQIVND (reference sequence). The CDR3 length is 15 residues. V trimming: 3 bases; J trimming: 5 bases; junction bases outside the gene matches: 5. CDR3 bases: TGTGCCAGTAGTATGGAACAGGGGGTGACCGGGGAGCTGTTTTTT. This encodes CASSMEQGVTGELFF.

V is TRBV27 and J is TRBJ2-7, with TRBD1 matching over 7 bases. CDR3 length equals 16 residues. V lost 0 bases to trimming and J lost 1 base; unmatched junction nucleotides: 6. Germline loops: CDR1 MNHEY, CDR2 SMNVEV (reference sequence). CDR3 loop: CASSLSRAGGSYEQYF. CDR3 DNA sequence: TGTGCCAGCAGTTTATCGAGGGCAGGGGGTTCCTACGAGCAGTACTTC.

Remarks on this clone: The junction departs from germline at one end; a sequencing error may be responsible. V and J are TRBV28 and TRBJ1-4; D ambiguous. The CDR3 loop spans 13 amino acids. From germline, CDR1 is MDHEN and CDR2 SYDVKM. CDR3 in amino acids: CASRGVPNEKLFF. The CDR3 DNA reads TGTGCCAGCAGAGGAGTACCTAATGAAAAATTGTTTTTT.

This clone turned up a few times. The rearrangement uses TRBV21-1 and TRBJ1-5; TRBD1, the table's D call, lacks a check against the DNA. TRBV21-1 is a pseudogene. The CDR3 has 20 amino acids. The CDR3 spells CASSKGGQGNFGVLDQPQHF. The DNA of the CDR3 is TGTGCCAGCAGCAAAGGGGGACAGGGGAATTTTGGGGTCCTCGATCAGCCCCAGCATTTT.

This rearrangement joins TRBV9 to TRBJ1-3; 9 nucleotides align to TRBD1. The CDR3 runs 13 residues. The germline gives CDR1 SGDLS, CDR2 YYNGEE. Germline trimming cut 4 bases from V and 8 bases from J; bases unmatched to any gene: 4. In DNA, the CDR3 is TGTGCCAGCAGCCAGGACAGGGGAGACACCATATATTTT. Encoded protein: CASSQDRGDTIYF.

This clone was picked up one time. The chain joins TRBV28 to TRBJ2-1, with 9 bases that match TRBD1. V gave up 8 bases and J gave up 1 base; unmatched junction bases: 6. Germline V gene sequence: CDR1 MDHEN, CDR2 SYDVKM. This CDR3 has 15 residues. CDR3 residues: CASVTGTGSYNEQFF. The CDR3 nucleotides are TGTGCCAGCGTCACCGGGACAGGGTCCTACAATGAGCAGTTCTTC. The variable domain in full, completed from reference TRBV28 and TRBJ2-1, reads DVKVTQSSRYLVKRTGEKVFLECVQDMDHENMFWYRQDPGLGLRLIYFSYDVKMKEKGDIPEGYSVSREKKERFSLILESASTNQTSMYLCASVTGTGSYNEQFFGPGTRLTVL.

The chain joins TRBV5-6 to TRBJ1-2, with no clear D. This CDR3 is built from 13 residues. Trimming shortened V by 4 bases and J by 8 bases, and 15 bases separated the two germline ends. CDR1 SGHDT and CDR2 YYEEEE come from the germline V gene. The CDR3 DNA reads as TGTGCCAGCAGCAACCCCGGGTCGTCGGGCTACACCTTC. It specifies CASSNPGSSGYTF.

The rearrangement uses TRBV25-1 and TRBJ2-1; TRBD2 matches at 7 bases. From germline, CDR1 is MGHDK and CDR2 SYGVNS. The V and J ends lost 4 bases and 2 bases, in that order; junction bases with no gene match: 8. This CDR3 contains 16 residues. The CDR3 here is CASSGPGLTTYNEQFF. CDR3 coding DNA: TGTGCCAGCAGTGGGCCGGGACTAACCACCTACAATGAGCAGTTCTTC. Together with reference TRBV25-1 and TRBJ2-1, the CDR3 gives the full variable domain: EADIYQTPRYLVIGTGKKITLECSQTMGHDKMYWYQQDPGMELHLIHYSYGVNSTEKGDLSSESTVSRIRTEHFPLTLESARPSHTSQYLCASSGPGLTTYNEQFFGPGTRLTVL.